These 30 T cell receptor beta chains were all obtained from the same sample, sequenced in a study of blood T cell repertoires in COVID-19 (dated by TCRdb to the early 2020s). Libraries were built with the immunoSEQ multiplex PCR assay. TCRdb's version of the immuneACCESS table is confined to in-frame rearrangements and falls short of the full clone set. An unresolved V gene accounts for under half of the shortfall where checked; the remainder is of unknown origin. A total of over 400,000 clones appear in this sample, approximately 85% of them only once. Approximately 2.9% of the sample comes from the top ten. Sequencing was carried out using peripheral blood. These receptors were collected from a human donor in a cohort sampled during active COVID-19.

J is TRBJ2-7 and V is TRBV30; 10 bases match TRBD1. The CDR3 covers 14 residues. From germline, CDR1 is GTSNPN and CDR2 SVGIG (reference sequence). V dropped 0 bases and J dropped 3; count of bases not matched to a gene: 2. CDR3 sequence (DNA): TGTGCCTGGAGTGTACGGGACAGGGGCTACGAGCAGTACTTC. It encodes CAWSVRDRGYEQYF.

This clone came up a few times. The chain joins TRBV10-1 to TRBJ1-5; D perhaps matches TRBD1 (5 bases). CDR1 and CDR2 from the germline V gene are WNHNN and SYGVQD (reference sequence). Trimming took off 5 bases at V and 2 bases at J, with 7 bases between the two ends. The CDR3 length is 13 residues. CDR3 DNA sequence: TGCGCCAGCAGTCCGGGGGGCAATCAGCCCCAGCATTTT. Translation: CASSPGGNQPQHF.

There are a few counts of this clone. The genes are TRBV30 and TRBJ1-1, with 8 nucleotides matching TRBD1. Unmatched junction bases numbered 2, after V lost 1 base and J lost 1 base. The CDR3 spans 14 residues. Germline loops: CDR1 GTSNPN, CDR2 SVGIG (reference sequence). This CDR3 is CAWSADRANTEAFF. Here the CDR3 DNA reads TGTGCCTGGAGTGCGGACAGGGCGAACACTGAAGCTTTCTTT.

This chain uses TRBV18 with TRBJ1-6; D not certain. Germline V gene lookup returns CDR1 KGHSH and CDR2 LQKENI. This CDR3 comprises 13 residues. V lost 2 bases and J 7 bases, leaving 6 bases between the germline ends. CDR3 protein: CASSPNRNSPLHF. The CDR3 DNA is TGTGCCAGCTCACCAAACAGAAATTCACCCCTCCACTTT. The whole variable domain, remainder taken from reference TRBV18 and TRBJ1-6, is NAGVMQNPRHLVRRRGQEARLRCSPMKGHSHVYWYRQLPEEGLKFMVYLQKENIIDESGMPKERFSAEFPKEGPSILRIQQVVRGDSAAYFCASSPNRNSPLHFGNGTRLTVT.

V usage is TRBV2 and J usage is TRBJ2-7; D gene unclear. V lost 7 bases and J lost 2, with 18 bases in between. CDR1 and CDR2 (germline): SNHLY, FYNNEI. CDR3 length: 15 amino acids. The CDR3 region has the DNA TGTGCCAGCACAGAACCAGGAATCCGCCCCTACGAGCAGTACTTC. Its protein product is CASTEPGIRPYEQYF.

The V and J genes are TRBV28 and TRBJ2-7, with D possibly matching TRBD2 (8 bases). This CDR3 contains 15 residues. Deletions cut 5 bases from V and 0 bases from J, with 14 bases between. CDR1 is MDHEN and CDR2 is SYDVKM in the germline V gene. DNA of the CDR3: TGTGCCAGCAGTAGGGGGCGGGAGGCCTCCTACGAGCAGTACTTC. This encodes CASSRGREASYEQYF.

The rearrangement links TRBV30 to TRBJ2-7; 9 nucleotides match TRBD2. After removal of 3 bases from V and 7 bases from J, the junction contained 13 bases not matched to a gene. The CDR3 contains 15 residues. Germline CDR1 GTSNPN, CDR2 SVGIG (reference sequence). CDR3 nucleotide sequence: TGTGCCTGGAGCGGGCCCGTTGGCGGGAGGGGGGAGCAGTACTTC. It translates to CAWSGPVGGRGEQYF.

The V gene is TRBV6-4, the J gene TRBJ1-2; TRBD1 matches at 9 bases. The CDR3 has 17 amino acids. Trimming cost V 3 bases and J 5 bases; bases outside gene matches: 13. Germline V lookup: CDR1 MRHNA, CDR2 SNTAGT. The CDR3 region is CASSEKDRGDLEYGYTF. In DNA, the CDR3 is TGTGCCAGCAGTGAGAAGGACAGGGGCGATTTAGAATATGGCTACACCTTC.

The gene calls are TRBV6-5 and TRBJ2-7; maybe TRBD1 (5 bases). This CDR3 is 14 amino acids long. Germline-derived CDR1 and CDR2 are MNHEY and SVGAGI. V lost 7 bases and J lost 3, with 16 bases in between. CDR3 in DNA: TGTGCCAGCAAGGACACCCGCCCGGGCTACGAGCAGTACTTC. It yields the protein CASKDTRPGYEQYF.

The chain has TRBV7-9 and TRBJ1-4; TRBD1 aligns across 7 bases. The CDR3 extends over 17 amino acids. CDR1 is SEHNR and CDR2 is FQNEAQ in the germline V gene (reference sequence). Germline trimming cut 5 bases from V and 0 bases from J; bases unmatched to any gene: 9. CDR3 protein: CASSLRTGDATNEKLFF. In DNA form, the CDR3 reads TGTGCCAGCAGCCTGCGGACAGGCGATGCAACTAATGAAAAACTGTTTTTT.

The chain carries TRBV2 and TRBJ1-1; D is uncertain. CDR1 and CDR2 from the germline V gene are SNHLY and FYNNEI. CDR3 size: 13 residues. V was trimmed by 6 bases and J by 4 bases, leaving 12 bases between them. The CDR3 DNA reads TGTGCCAGCAGCGTAGACGGGAGCACTGAAGCTTTCTTT. It yields the protein CASSVDGSTEAFF.

This chain uses TRBV27 with TRBJ1-1, with a possible D match to TRBD1 (5 bases). V lost 5 bases and J lost 3, with 22 bases in between. This CDR3 is 17 amino acids long. Germline CDR1 is MNHEY and CDR2 is SMNVEV (reference sequence). Here the CDR3 DNA reads TGTGCCAGCAGTCCACACCCTGACAGTATGATATACACTGAAGCTTTCTTT. Translating it yields CASSPHPDSMIYTEAFF.

This chain connects TRBV19 to TRBJ1-3; D is unclear. CDR3 size: 14 residues. The germline gives CDR1 LNHDA, CDR2 SQIVND (reference sequence). The germline V and J ends were trimmed by 6 bases and 0 bases, with 9 bases remaining between them. The CDR3 DNA sequence: TGTGCCAGTAGGGGCCACAGCTCTGGAAACACCATATATTTT. Protein sequence: CASRGHSSGNTIYF.

The chain combines TRBV7-2 with TRBJ1-5, with no clear D. The CDR3 extends over 13 amino acids. The germline V gene has CDR1 SGHTA and CDR2 FQGNSA. V was shortened by 1 base and J by 7 bases, with 8 bases between the two germline ends. This CDR3 is CASSLGAEQPQHF. CDR3 DNA: TGTGCCAGCAGCTTAGGGGCAGAGCAGCCCCAGCATTTT.

V and J are TRBV7-2 and TRBJ2-3; D is undetermined. The CDR3 has 16 residues. Germline V gene data show CDR1 as SGHTA and CDR2 as FQGNSA. Trimming removed 3 bases at V and 0 bases at J, with 13 bases between. DNA of the CDR3: TGTGCCAGCAGCTTCATCGGTACGACTAGCACAGATACGCAGTATTTT. Its translation is CASSFIGTTSTDTQYF.

The chain links TRBV7-3 to TRBJ2-1; 10 bases align to TRBD2. The CDR3 consists of 17 residues. CDR1 and CDR2 (germline): SGHTA, FQGTGA. The junction had 5 bases not matched to a gene; V was cut back by 0 bases and J by 3 bases. The CDR3 DNA reads TGTGCCAGCAGCTTAACGCCGGGACTAGCGATCTACAATGAGCAGTTCTTC. Amino acids: CASSLTPGLAIYNEQFF.

This rearrangement joins TRBV19 to TRBJ2-7, with D perhaps matching TRBD2 (6 bases). Germline CDR1 and CDR2: LNHDA and SQIVND (reference sequence). The ends were cut back, 3 bases at V and 3 bases at J, with 15 bases in the middle. The CDR3 sequence is 15 residues long. CDR3 in DNA: TGTGCCAGTAGTATTACGGGAGTAGCGGTCTACGAGCAGTACTTC. Translated: CASSITGVAVYEQYF.

This clone was detected once. The chain employs TRBV13 and TRBJ1-1, with 7 bases that match TRBD1. Germline CDR1 and CDR2: PRHDT and FYEKMQ (reference sequence). Trimming at V came to 5 bases and at J to 5 bases, leaving 11 bases not matched to a gene. The CDR3 is 15 amino acids. CDR3 DNA sequence: TGTGCCAGCAGCATCAGACAGGGTCGTATAACTGAAGCTTTCTTT. Protein product: CASSIRQGRITEAFF.

This clone occurred once. The V call is TRBV9, the J call TRBJ2-7, with no clear D. The CDR3 totals 14 residues. Germline V gene sequence: CDR1 SGDLS, CDR2 YYNGEE. The V and J ends lost 3 bases and 0 bases respectively, with 10 bases between them. The CDR3 sequence: CASSALLNSYEQYF. The CDR3 DNA follows: TGTGCCAGCAGCGCCTTGTTAAACTCCTACGAGCAGTACTTC.

V is TRBV28 and J is TRBJ1-4; 7 nucleotides align to TRBD1. In germline, CDR1 is MDHEN, CDR2 SYDVKM. The V segment lost 3 bases and the J segment 8 bases; nucleotides outside the gene matches: 9. This CDR3 region has 15 residues. As DNA, the CDR3 is TGTGCCAGCAGTTTGGTCCGGACAGGAAAGGAAAAACTGTTTTTT. Its protein product is CASSLVRTGKEKLFF.

V is TRBV2 and J is TRBJ2-5, with TRBD2 matching over 10 bases. Germline CDR1 SNHLY, CDR2 FYNNEI. The length of the CDR3 is 14 residues. V lost 5 bases and J lost 12; bases outside the gene matches: 12. CDR3 nucleotide sequence: TGTGCCAGCAGTCTCGGGACTAGCGACAATTGGGAGTACTTC. Residues: CASSLGTSDNWEYF.

This chain joins TRBV29-1 and TRBJ2-3; 10 bases are a match to TRBD2. The CDR3 length is 15 residues. V shed 3 bases and J 0 bases; nucleotides not matched to a gene: 3. Germline V gene lookup returns CDR1 SQVTM and CDR2 ANQGSEA. As DNA, the CDR3 is TGCAGCGTTGAGACTAGCGGGTCTAGCACAGATACGCAGTATTTT. Residues: CSVETSGSSTDTQYF.

The chain combines TRBV4-1 with TRBJ2-3; 13 positions match TRBD2. The CDR3 contains 18 residues. The germline V gene encodes CDR1 MGHRA and CDR2 YSYEKL. V gave up 1 base and J gave up 0 bases; unmatched junction bases: 4. CDR3 loop: CASSQGGTSGASTDTQYF. The CDR3 DNA is TGCGCCAGCAGCCAAGGCGGGACTAGCGGGGCTAGCACAGATACGCAGTATTTT.

The rearrangement uses TRBV9 and TRBJ2-2, with D possibly matching TRBD1 (5 bases). The CDR3 has 14 amino acids. The V end lost 0 bases, the J end lost 7 bases, and 10 bases lay between the germline ends. Germline V gene sequence: CDR1 SGDLS, CDR2 YYNGEE. The CDR3 nucleotides read TGTGCCAGCAGCGTAGAGGGGAATGGCGGGGAGCTGTTTTTT. Protein: CASSVEGNGGELFF. The full variable domain, rest sourced from reference TRBV9 and TRBJ2-2, is DSGVTQTPKHLITATGQRVTLRCSPRSGDLSVYWYQQSLDQGLQFLIQYYNGEERAKGNILERFSAQQFPDLHSELNLSSLELGDSALYFCASSVEGNGGELFFGEGSRLTVL.

The rearrangement uses TRBV15 and TRBJ1-1; the D is unclear. Germline values: CDR1 LNHNV, CDR2 YYDKDF (reference sequence). CDR3 length: 13 amino acids. Between the trimmed V and J ends, which lost 9 bases and 0 bases, there was a span of 11 bases. CDR3 bases: TGTGCCACAGGAACAGACATGAACACTGAAGCTTTCTTT. This translates into CATGTDMNTEAFF.

The chain links TRBV6-5 to TRBJ2-3; a possible D gene is TRBD1 (6 bases). This CDR3 region has 15 residues. V lost 7 bases and J lost 1, with 15 bases in between. Germline V gene lookup returns CDR1 MNHEY and CDR2 SVGAGI. The CDR3 is CASIGQKDGTDTQYF. The CDR3 bases are TGTGCCAGCATCGGACAGAAAGACGGCACAGATACGCAGTATTTT.

The V and J genes are TRBV5-1 and TRBJ2-1, with 15 bases aligning to TRBD2. The CDR3 runs to 20 residues. CDR1 and CDR2 from the germline V gene are SGHRS and YFSETQ. The V and J ends lost 0 bases and 5 bases, in that order; junction bases with no gene match: 12. DNA for the CDR3: TGCGCCAGCAGCTTGGAAGGCAGAAGGACTAGCGGGAGGGCAAACAATGAGCAGTTCTTC. This encodes CASSLEGRRTSGRANNEQFF.

The rearrangement uses TRBV29-1 and TRBJ1-3, with D unclear. Germline assignment: CDR1 SQVTM and CDR2 ANQGSEA. The CDR3 sequence is 15 residues long. The germline V and J ends were trimmed by 0 bases and 4 bases, with 13 bases remaining between them. The CDR3 reads CSVEDPSAGGNTIYF. The CDR3 coding sequence is TGCAGCGTTGAAGATCCTAGTGCGGGGGGAAACACCATATATTTT.

V usage is TRBV19 and J usage is TRBJ2-1, with D perhaps TRBD2 (6 bases). The CDR3 is made up of 13 amino acids. V was pared by 6 bases and J by 9 bases, with 15 bases between. Looked up from germline, CDR1 is LNHDA and CDR2 is SQIVND (reference sequence). CDR3 sequence reads: CASSPNGGSEQFF. The CDR3, as DNA: TGTGCCAGTAGCCCGAACGGAGGGAGTGAGCAGTTCTTC.

The gene calls are TRBV5-1 and TRBJ1-5; the D is unclear. Germline V gene sequence: CDR1 SGHRS, CDR2 YFSETQ. Trimming took off 0 bases at V and 3 bases at J, with 10 bases between the two ends. The CDR3 is 15 amino acids. The CDR3 reads CASSLVPGNNQPQHF. The CDR3 region has the DNA TGCGCCAGCAGCTTGGTTCCGGGGAACAATCAGCCCCAGCATTTT.